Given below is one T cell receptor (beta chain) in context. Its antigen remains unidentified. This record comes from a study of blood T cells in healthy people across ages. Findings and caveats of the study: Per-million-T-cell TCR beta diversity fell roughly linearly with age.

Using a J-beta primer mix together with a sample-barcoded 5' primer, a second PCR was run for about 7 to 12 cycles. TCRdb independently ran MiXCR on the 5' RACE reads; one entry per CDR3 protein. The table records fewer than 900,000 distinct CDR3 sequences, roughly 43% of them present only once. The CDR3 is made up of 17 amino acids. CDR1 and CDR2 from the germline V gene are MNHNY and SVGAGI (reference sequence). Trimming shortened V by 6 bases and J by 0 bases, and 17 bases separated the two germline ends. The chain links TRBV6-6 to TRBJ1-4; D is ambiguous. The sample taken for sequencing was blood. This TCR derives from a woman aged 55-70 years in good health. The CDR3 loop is CASSDREHMSTNEKLFF. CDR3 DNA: TGTGCCAGCAGCGATAGAGAACACATGTCAACTAATGAAAAACTGTTTTTT.